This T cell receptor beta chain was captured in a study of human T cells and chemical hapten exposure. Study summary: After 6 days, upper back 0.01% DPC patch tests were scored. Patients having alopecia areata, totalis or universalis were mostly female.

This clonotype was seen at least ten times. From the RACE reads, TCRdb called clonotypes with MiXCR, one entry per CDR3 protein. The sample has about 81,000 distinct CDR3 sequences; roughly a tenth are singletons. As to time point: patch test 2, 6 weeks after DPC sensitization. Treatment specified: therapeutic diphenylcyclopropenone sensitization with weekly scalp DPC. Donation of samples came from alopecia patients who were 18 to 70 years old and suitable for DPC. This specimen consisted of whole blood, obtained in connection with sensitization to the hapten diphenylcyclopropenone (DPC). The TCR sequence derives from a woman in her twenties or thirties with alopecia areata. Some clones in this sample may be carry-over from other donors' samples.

CDR3 loop: CSARLIVGQVYGYTF. CDR3 nucleotides: TGCAGTGCTAGACTCATCGTCGGACAGGTCTATGGCTACACCTTC. The V and J genes are TRBV20-1 and TRBJ1-2; 7 bases are a match to TRBD1. Germline values: CDR1 DFQATT, CDR2 SNEGSKA (reference sequence). J gave up 4 bases and V 2 bases, and 10 bases lay outside the gene matches. The CDR3 extends over 15 amino acids.